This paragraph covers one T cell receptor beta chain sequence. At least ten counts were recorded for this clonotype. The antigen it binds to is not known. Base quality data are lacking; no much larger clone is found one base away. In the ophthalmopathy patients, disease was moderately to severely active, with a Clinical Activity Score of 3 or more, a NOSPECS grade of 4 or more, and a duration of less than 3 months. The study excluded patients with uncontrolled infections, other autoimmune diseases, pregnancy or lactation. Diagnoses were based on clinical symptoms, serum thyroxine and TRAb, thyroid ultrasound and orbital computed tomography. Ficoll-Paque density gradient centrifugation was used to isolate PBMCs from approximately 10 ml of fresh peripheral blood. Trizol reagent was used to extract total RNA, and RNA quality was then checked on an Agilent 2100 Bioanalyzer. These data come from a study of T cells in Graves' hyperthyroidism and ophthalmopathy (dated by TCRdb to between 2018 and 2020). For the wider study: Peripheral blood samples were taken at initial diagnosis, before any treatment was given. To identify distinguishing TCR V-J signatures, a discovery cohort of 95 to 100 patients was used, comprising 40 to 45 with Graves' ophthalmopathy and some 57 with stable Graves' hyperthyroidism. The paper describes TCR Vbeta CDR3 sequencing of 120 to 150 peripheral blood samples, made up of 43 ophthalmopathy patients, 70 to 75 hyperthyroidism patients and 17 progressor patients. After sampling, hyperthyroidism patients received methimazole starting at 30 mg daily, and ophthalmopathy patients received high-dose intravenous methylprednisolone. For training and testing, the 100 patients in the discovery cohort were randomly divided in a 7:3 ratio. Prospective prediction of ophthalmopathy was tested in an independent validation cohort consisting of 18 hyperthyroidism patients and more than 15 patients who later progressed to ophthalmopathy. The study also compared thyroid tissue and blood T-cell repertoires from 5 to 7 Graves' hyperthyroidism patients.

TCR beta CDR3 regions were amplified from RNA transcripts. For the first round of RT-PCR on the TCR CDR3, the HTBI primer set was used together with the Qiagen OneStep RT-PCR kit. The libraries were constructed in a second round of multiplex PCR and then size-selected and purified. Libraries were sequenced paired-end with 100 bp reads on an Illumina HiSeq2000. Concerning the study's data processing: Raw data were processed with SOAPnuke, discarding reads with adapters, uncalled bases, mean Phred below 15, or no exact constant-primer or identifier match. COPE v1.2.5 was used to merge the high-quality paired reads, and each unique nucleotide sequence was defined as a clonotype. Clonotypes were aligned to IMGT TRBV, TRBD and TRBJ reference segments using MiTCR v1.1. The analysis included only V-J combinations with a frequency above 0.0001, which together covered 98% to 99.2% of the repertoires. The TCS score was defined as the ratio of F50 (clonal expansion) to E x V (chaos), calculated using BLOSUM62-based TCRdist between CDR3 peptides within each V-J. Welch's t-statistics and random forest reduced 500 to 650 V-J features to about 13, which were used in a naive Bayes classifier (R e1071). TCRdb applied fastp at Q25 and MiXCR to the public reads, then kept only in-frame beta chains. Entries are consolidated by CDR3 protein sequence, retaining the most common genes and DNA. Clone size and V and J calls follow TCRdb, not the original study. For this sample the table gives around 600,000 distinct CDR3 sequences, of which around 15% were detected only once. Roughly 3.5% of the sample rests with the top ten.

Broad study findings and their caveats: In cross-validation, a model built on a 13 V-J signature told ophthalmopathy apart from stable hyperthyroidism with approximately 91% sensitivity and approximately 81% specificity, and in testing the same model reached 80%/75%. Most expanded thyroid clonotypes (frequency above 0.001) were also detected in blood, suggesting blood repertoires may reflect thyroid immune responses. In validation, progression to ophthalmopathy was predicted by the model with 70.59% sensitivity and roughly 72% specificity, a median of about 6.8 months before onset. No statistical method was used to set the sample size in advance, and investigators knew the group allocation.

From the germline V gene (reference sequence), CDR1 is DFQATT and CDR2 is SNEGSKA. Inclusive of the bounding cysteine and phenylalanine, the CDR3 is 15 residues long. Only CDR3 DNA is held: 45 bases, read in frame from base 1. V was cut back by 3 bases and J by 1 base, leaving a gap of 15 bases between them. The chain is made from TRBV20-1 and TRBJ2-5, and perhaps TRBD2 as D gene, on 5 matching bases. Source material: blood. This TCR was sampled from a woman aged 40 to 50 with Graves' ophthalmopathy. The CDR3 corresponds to CSARPGLILQETQYF. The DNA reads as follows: TGCAGTGCTAGGCCTGGACTCATCCTCCAAGAGACCCAGTACTTC.